This TCR beta chain was profiled in a study of blood T cells in healthy people across ages. V lost 1 base and J lost 4; bases outside the gene matches: 8. CDR1 LGHNA and CDR2 YSLEER come from the germline V gene. The CDR3 consists of 17 residues. Sample-barcoded 5' priming and a J-beta primer mix drove a second PCR of about 6 to 12 cycles. From each sample, at least 3 million paired-end reads containing CDR3 were obtained. A single record per CDR3 protein comes from TCRdb applying MiXCR to the 5' RACE reads. The sample shows 1.5 million to 2 million distinct CDR3 sequences, approximately 50% of them seen only once.

V usage is TRBV4-3 and J usage is TRBJ2-3; 10 nucleotides match TRBD1. The receptor was derived from a woman in her 40s in good health. What was sequenced was blood. The CDR3 DNA is TGCGCCAGCAGCCAAGCCCCCGGGACAGGGGTCGCAGATACGCAGTATTTT. It translates to CASSQAPGTGVADTQYF.